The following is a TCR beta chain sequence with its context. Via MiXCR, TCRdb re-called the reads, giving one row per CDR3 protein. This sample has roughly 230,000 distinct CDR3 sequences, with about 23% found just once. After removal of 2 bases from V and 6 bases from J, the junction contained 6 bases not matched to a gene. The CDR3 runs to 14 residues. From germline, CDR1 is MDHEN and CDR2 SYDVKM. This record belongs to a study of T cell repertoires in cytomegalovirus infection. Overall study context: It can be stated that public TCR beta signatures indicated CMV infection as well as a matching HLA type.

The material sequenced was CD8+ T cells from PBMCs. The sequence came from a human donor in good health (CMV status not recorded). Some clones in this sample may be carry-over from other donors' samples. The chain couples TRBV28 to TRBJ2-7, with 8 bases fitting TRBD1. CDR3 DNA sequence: TGTGCCAGCAGTTTAAGACAGGGGTGGGGCGAGCAGTACTTC. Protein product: CASSLRQGWGEQYF. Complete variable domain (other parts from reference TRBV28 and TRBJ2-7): DVKVTQSSRYLVKRTGEKVFLECVQDMDHENMFWYRQDPGLGLRLIYFSYDVKMKEKGDIPEGYSVSREKKERFSLILESASTNQTSMYLCASSLRQGWGEQYFGPGTRLTVT.